Each of the 3 T cell receptor beta chains below was sequenced from the same sample in a study of lung T cells in sarcoidosis with Löfgren's syndrome. MiXCR was run by TCRdb on the reads, yielding one entry per CDR3 protein. The sample consists of more than 50,000 distinct CDR3 sequences, over 20% of them appearing once. Material: CD4+ T cells from PBMCs. The receptor set was obtained from a human donor with sarcoidosis (Löfgren's syndrome or another form), or a control subject (not recorded which).

This clonotype was seen many times. The rearrangement joins TRBV20-1 to TRBJ1-2; D perhaps matches TRBD1 (5 bases). Germline CDR1 reads DFQATT; CDR2 reads SNEGSKA (reference sequence). CDR3 size: 14 residues. V was clipped by 6 bases and J by 3 bases, with 17 bases between them. CDR3 nucleotides: TGCAGTGCGCGGGACCCCCTGGTAGACTATGGCTACACCTTC. Its protein product is CSARDPLVDYGYTF.

This clonotype has more than one count but fewer than ten. The junction departs from the called germline gene at one end, perhaps through a read error. The rearrangement joins TRBV7-8 to TRBJ1-1; D is unclear. The germline V gene has CDR1 SGHVS and CDR2 FQNEAQ. The CDR3 has 11 amino acids. For the CDR3, the DNA is TGTGTCAGCAGCCACGACACTGAAGCTTTCTTT. As protein: CVSSHDTEAFF.

V usage is TRBV4-2 and J usage is TRBJ2-5; maybe TRBD1 (6 bases). Per germline, CDR1 LGHNA and CDR2 YNFKEQ. V was clipped by 0 bases and J by 1 base, with 9 bases between them. This CDR3 is 15 amino acids long. The CDR3 protein is CASSQDHRVQETQYF. The CDR3 nucleotides read TGTGCCAGCAGCCAAGATCACAGGGTCCAAGAGACCCAGTACTTC.